This entry lists 27 T cell receptor beta chains sequenced from one sample in a study of T-cell memory formation after mild COVID-19. Each CDR3 protein gets one entry after TCRdb re-called the 5' RACE reads with MiXCR. Among roughly 300,000 distinct CDR3 sequences listed, over 7% were seen once. The specimen was PBMCs or a T cell subset sorted from them (not recorded which). These receptor sequences come from a man in his late teens or twenties who had mild COVID-19 (a few samples of this study predate the infection). Cell type and time point are not known.

This clonotype was seen only a few times. The V call is TRBV5-8, the J call TRBJ1-5; the D is unclear. Germline V CDR1 and CDR2: SGHTS, YDEGEE. CDR3 length: 16 amino acids. CDR3 region: CASGPTWIRWVQPQHF. The CDR3 DNA reads as TGTGCTTCCGGGCCCACCTGGATCCGGTGGGTTCAGCCCCAGCATTTT.

This clonotype was seen more than once but under ten times. V and J are TRBV6-5 and TRBJ1-6, with TRBD1 identical over 7 bases. J was trimmed by 8 bases and V by 10 bases; bases with no gene match: 5. The CDR3 runs 12 residues. Germline-derived CDR1 and CDR2 are MNHEY and SVGAGI. This CDR3 reads CATRQGYSPLHF. CDR3 nucleotides: TGTGCCACAAGACAGGGTTATTCACCCCTCCACTTT.

This clonotype was seen a few times. The V and J genes are TRBV4-2 and TRBJ2-3, with 8 positions matching TRBD1. The CDR3 extends over 16 amino acids. Germline CDR1 LGHNA, CDR2 YNFKEQ. J gave up 4 bases and V 2 bases, and 8 bases lay outside the gene matches. The CDR3 bases are TGTGCCAGCAGCCAAAAGCTACAGGGGGACGCAGATACGCAGTATTTT. Translation gives CASSQKLQGDADTQYF.

This clonotype was seen only a few times. This chain connects TRBV5-1 to TRBJ2-3, with a weak D call TRBD2 (5 bases). CDR3 size: 15 residues. V shed 2 bases and J shed 0 bases, with 10 bases lying between them. Germline CDR1 and CDR2: SGHRS and YFSETQ. In DNA, the CDR3 is TGCGCCAGCAGCTTACTGGACTCTAGCACAGATACGCAGTATTTT. This sequence encodes CASSLLDSSTDTQYF.

This clonotype has a handful of counts. V usage is TRBV20-1 and J usage is TRBJ2-4; 9 bases agree with TRBD2. The CDR3 consists of 18 residues. Germline CDR1 is DFQATT and CDR2 is SNEGSKA (reference sequence). Trimming took 0 bases from V and 0 from J; bases not matched to a gene: 9. The CDR3 DNA reads TGCAGTGCTAGAGATTCCCAGCGGGGGGTCCGAGCCAAAAACATTCAGTACTTC. Encoded protein: CSARDSQRGVRAKNIQYF.

Comment on this clonotype: The germline gene is not matched at one end of the junction; a read error may be the cause. The V call is TRBV5-1, the J call TRBJ2-2; 10 bases are shared with TRBD1. Looked up from germline, CDR1 is SGHRS and CDR2 is YFSETQ. The CDR3 is 16 residues long. The CDR3 bases are TGCGCCAGCAACTTGGCCGGGACAGGGGTAACCGGGGAGCTGTTTTTT. It encodes CASNLAGTGVTGELFF.

The V and J genes are TRBV6-5 and TRBJ2-1, with D possibly TRBD2 on 5 matching bases. The ends were cut back, 1 base at V and 9 bases at J, with 16 bases in the middle. This CDR3 comprises 15 residues. The germline V gene encodes CDR1 MNHEY and CDR2 SVGAGI. The CDR3 bases are TGTGCCAGCAGTTACTTTTCCTCGGGCGGGCGTGAGCAGTTCTTC. This sequence encodes CASSYFSSGGREQFF.

This clonotype has just a few counts. This chain connects TRBV29-1 to TRBJ2-2; no clear D gene. The germline V and J ends were trimmed by 5 bases and 4 bases, with 14 bases remaining between them. This CDR3 spans 14 amino acids. Per germline, CDR1 SQVTM and CDR2 ANQGSEA. CDR3 DNA: TGCAGCGTTTCCCCCCGGGTGGGCACCGGGGAGCTGTTTTTT. Residues: CSVSPRVGTGELFF.

The chain uses TRBV12-3 or TRBV12-4 and TRBJ2-7, with 7 bases matching TRBD1. This CDR3 is 13 amino acids long. With V trimmed by 5 bases and J by 2 bases, 3 bases remained unmatched. The chain's CDR3 is CASSGGQTYEQYV. CDR3 sequence (DNA): TGTGCCAGCAGTGGGGGACAGACCTACGAGCAGTACGTC.

This clonotype has more than one count but fewer than ten. V is TRBV3-1 and J is TRBJ2-7, with D tentatively TRBD2 (5 bases). The CDR3 totals 13 residues. Germline CDR1 reads LGHDT; CDR2 reads YNNKEL (reference sequence). V was shortened by 2 bases and J by 3 bases, with 8 bases between the two germline ends. The CDR3 is CASSQTAVYEQYF. The CDR3 region has the DNA TGTGCCAGCAGCCAAACAGCGGTCTACGAGCAGTACTTC.

V and J are TRBV5-5 and TRBJ1-4; perhaps TRBD1 as D (5 bases). The CDR3 has 14 amino acids. With 1 base removed from V and 8 bases from J, the gap between germline ends came to 12 bases. Per the germline V gene, CDR1 is SGHKS and CDR2 is YYEKEE (reference sequence). CDR3 nucleotides: TGTGCCAGCAGCTTGACGCAGGGTGGCGAAAAACTGTTTTTT. Amino acids: CASSLTQGGEKLFF.

In DNA form, the CDR3 reads TGTGCCACTCGTTATCGGGGAAACTATGGCTACACCTTC. Protein sequence: CATRYRGNYGYTF. This rearrangement joins TRBV12-3 or TRBV12-4 to TRBJ1-2; no firm D call. Trimming took 10 bases from V and 2 from J, leaving 14 bases between them. The CDR3 spans 13 residues.

V usage is TRBV11-2 and J usage is TRBJ1-2; D is possibly TRBD1 (6 bases). The germline V and J ends were trimmed by 8 bases and 4 bases, with 8 bases remaining between them. CDR3 length equals 11 residues. From germline, CDR1 is SGHAT and CDR2 FQNNGV. The CDR3 bases are TGTGCCAGCGGGGGGCTCTATGGCTACACCTTC. It translates to CASGGLYGYTF.

There are many counts of this clonotype. The V gene is TRBV5-1, the J gene TRBJ2-7; 12 bases are a match to TRBD2. This CDR3 has 16 amino acids. The trim removed 7 bases at V and 5 bases at J, leaving 13 bases unmatched. The germline gives CDR1 SGHRS, CDR2 YFSETQ. CDR3 residues: CASHFRTSGASHEQYF. The CDR3 DNA reads as TGCGCCAGCCATTTCCGGACTAGCGGGGCTTCCCACGAGCAGTACTTC.

This clonotype was seen a handful of times. The chain uses TRBV10-2 and TRBJ2-7; TRBD2 is a possible D gene (6 bases). Germline V CDR1 and CDR2: WSHSY, SAAADI. V gave up 4 bases and J gave up 6 bases, with 13 bases separating them. The CDR3 has 13 residues. The CDR3 here is CASSGAGGSEQYF. The CDR3 DNA reads TGCGCCAGCAGTGGTGCCGGGGGAAGCGAGCAGTACTTC.

J is TRBJ1-1 and V is TRBV29-1, with 7 bases lining up with TRBD1. V trimming: 6 bases; J trimming: 5 bases; junction bases outside the gene matches: 12. CDR3 length: 14 residues. Looked up from germline, CDR1 is SQVTM and CDR2 is ANQGSEA. CDR3 in DNA: TGCAGCGTGGACCGCACAGGGGTTAGGACTGAAGCTTTCTTT. Translated, it gives CSVDRTGVRTEAFF. Using reference TRBV29-1 and TRBJ1-1 for the parts outside the CDR3, the full variable domain is SAVISQKPSRDICQRGTSLTIQCQVDSQVTMMFWYRQQPGQSLTLIATANQGSEATYESGFVIDKFPISRPNLTFSTLTVSNMSPEDSSIYLCSVDRTGVRTEAFFGQGTRLTVV.

The chain couples TRBV7-2 to TRBJ1-5; no clear D gene. V was cut by 1 base and J by 0 bases, with 13 bases left in between. There are 17 residues in the CDR3. Germline lookup yields CDR1 SGHTA and CDR2 FQGNSA. The CDR3 loop reads CASSLGRGEGSNQPQHF. The DNA for the CDR3 is TGTGCCAGCAGCTTAGGTCGGGGAGAGGGTAGCAATCAGCCCCAGCATTTT.

The gene calls are TRBV20-1 and TRBJ2-5; D is undetermined. Germline lookup yields CDR1 DFQATT and CDR2 SNEGSKA (reference sequence). Trimming removed 1 base at V and 6 bases at J, with 9 bases between. This CDR3 is 12 amino acids long. The CDR3 sequence: CSARGLMKTQYF. DNA for the CDR3: TGCAGTGCTAGAGGGCTAATGAAGACCCAGTACTTC.

This clonotype was observed at least ten times. The chain is built from TRBV29-1 and TRBJ2-7; D not certain. Germline loops: CDR1 SQVTM, CDR2 ANQGSEA. CDR3 size: 16 residues. Trimming cost V 5 bases and J 4 bases, with 24 bases left between them. The CDR3 DNA sequence: TGCAGCGTTATTCCGGACGGAACAACCCAATTGTACGAGCAGTACGTC. Its translation is CSVIPDGTTQLYEQYV.

The chain is built from TRBV12-3 or TRBV12-4 and TRBJ1-3; 8 nucleotides agree with TRBD1. This CDR3 has 17 amino acids. J gave up 6 bases and V 6 bases, and 16 bases lay outside the gene matches. Written as DNA, the CDR3 is TGTGCCAGCAGCTGGACAGGGAGGGCTGGTGGGGAAAACACCATATATTTT. It encodes CASSWTGRAGGENTIYF.

With respect to this clonotype: Just one base apart from a much larger clone, this may be a read error. The chain has TRBV7-2 and TRBJ1-6; D might be TRBD1 (6 bases). Germline V gives CDR1 SGHTA, CDR2 FQGNSA. The CDR3 is made up of 15 amino acids. The CDR3 is CASSLNRVNNSPIHF. For the CDR3, the DNA is TGTGCCAGCAGCCTTAACAGGGTGAATAATTCACCCATCCACTTT.

This clonotype appeared a few times. The chain carries TRBV14 and TRBJ2-7; 12 bases map to TRBD2. V lost 1 base to trimming and J lost 3 bases; unmatched junction nucleotides: 10. The CDR3 runs to 18 residues. The germline V gene encodes CDR1 SGHDN and CDR2 FVKESK. The CDR3, as DNA: TGTGCCAGCAGCCAAGTCCTAGCGGGGGGGCGGAAAAGCTACGAGCAGTACGTC. Its translation: CASSQVLAGGRKSYEQYV.

J is TRBJ2-1 and V is TRBV6-5; 7 bases are shared with TRBD1. The CDR3 extends over 15 amino acids. Germline V CDR1 and CDR2: MNHEY, SVGAGI. The junction had 9 bases not matched to a gene; V was cut back by 0 bases and J by 10 bases. This CDR3 reads CASSYSPRQGWEQFF. As DNA, the CDR3 is TGTGCCAGCAGTTACTCCCCGAGACAGGGATGGGAGCAGTTCTTC.

The V gene is TRBV3-1, the J gene TRBJ2-1; no clear D gene. This CDR3 is built from 13 residues. V shed 3 bases and J shed 8 bases, with 11 bases lying between them. Germline loops: CDR1 LGHDT, CDR2 YNNKEL (reference sequence). The CDR3 DNA reads as TGTGCCAGCAGCCAGCGTCGGAACGATGAGCAGTTCTTC. Translation: CASSQRRNDEQFF.

This clonotype was counted ten times or more. The V gene is TRBV12-3 or TRBV12-4, the J gene TRBJ2-3, with a weak D call TRBD1 (6 bases). V lost 3 bases and J 3 bases, leaving 13 bases between the germline ends. The CDR3 sequence is 15 residues long. CDR3 region: CASSFADTGTDTQYF. CDR3 DNA sequence: TGTGCCAGCAGTTTTGCGGACACAGGGACAGATACGCAGTATTTT.

This clonotype was seen at least ten times. The chain joins TRBV7-8 to TRBJ2-3; 7 bases align to TRBD2. The germline V gene has CDR1 SGHVS and CDR2 FQNEAQ. CDR3 length: 14 residues. The ends lost 5 bases at V and 4 bases at J; junction bases unmatched: 6. The CDR3 sequence is CASSHGGGPDTQYF. The CDR3 DNA reads TGTGCCAGCAGCCATGGCGGGGGACCAGATACGCAGTATTTT.

Only a few counts were recorded for this clonotype. This chain connects TRBV7-7 to TRBJ2-5, with D possibly matching TRBD1 (5 bases). V lost 5 bases and J 1 base, leaving 11 bases between the germline ends. This CDR3 is built from 14 residues. Germline lookup yields CDR1 SSHAT and CDR2 FNYEAQ (reference sequence). The CDR3 sequence is CASSQSTVQETQYF. The CDR3 coding sequence is TGTGCCAGCAGCCAATCGACAGTCCAAGAGACCCAGTACTTC.